Listed below are T cell receptor beta chains from one sample, sequenced in a study of blood T cell repertoires in COVID-19. The assay was immunoSEQ multiplex PCR, and TCRdb's table has in-frame clones only and misses some. Among approximately 200,000 clones listed, approximately 80% were seen once. Sequenced input: peripheral blood. These receptors were obtained from a woman aged 55-70 years who had recovered from COVID-19. Both conserved end residues are part of each CDR3. A D gene is named only where the DNA matches it firmly. Part of the rows lack a size; the others show once, few, many or a class for expanded clones.

j_call: TRBJ1-1
v_call: TRBV5-6
d_call: -
clone_size: -
cdr3_nt: TGTGCCAGCAGCTTGGCCCTGGGGGGCACTGAAGCTTTCTTT
cdr3_aa: CASSLALGGTEAFF

j_call: TRBJ2-2
v_call: TRBV3-1/TRBV3-2
d_call: -
clone_size: -
cdr3_nt: TGTGCCAGCAGCCAAGGTGGCCCCGCCGGGGAGCTGTTTTTT
cdr3_aa: CASSQGGPAGELFF

j_call: TRBJ1-4
v_call: TRBV11-1
d_call: -
clone_size: -
cdr3_nt: TGTGCCAGAACAGGGAGAGGTAATGAAAAACTGTTTTTT
cdr3_aa: CARTGRGNEKLFF

j_call: TRBJ2-2
v_call: TRBV13
d_call: TRBD2
clone_size: -
cdr3_nt: TGTGCCAGCAGGTCAGCGGGGAAGGCCGGGGAGCTGTTTTTT
cdr3_aa: CASRSAGKAGELFF

j_call: TRBJ1-2
v_call: TRBV5-6
d_call: -
clone_size: once
cdr3_nt: TGTGCCAGCAGCTCGACTAGGACGGACAATCCCTATGGCTACACCTTC
cdr3_aa: CASSSTRTDNPYGYTF

j_call: TRBJ2-3
v_call: TRBV18
d_call: -
clone_size: -
cdr3_nt: TGTGCCAGCTCACCAGGGGCATCCGGAGATACGCAGTATTTT
cdr3_aa: CASSPGASGDTQYF

j_call: TRBJ2-3
v_call: TRBV2
d_call: -
clone_size: -
cdr3_nt: TGTGCCAGCAGTGCACTACCCACCCACACAGATACGCAGTATTTT
cdr3_aa: CASSALPTHTDTQYF

j_call: TRBJ2-7
v_call: TRBV28
d_call: TRBD1
clone_size: -
cdr3_nt: TGTGCCAGCAGCTTACAGGGACAGGTCTACGAGCAGTACTTC
cdr3_aa: CASSLQGQVYEQYF

j_call: TRBJ2-1
v_call: TRBV12-5
d_call: TRBD2
clone_size: -
cdr3_nt: TGTGCTAGTGGTCCCCCCCCGGGGGGACTCAATGAGCAGTTCTTC
cdr3_aa: CASGPPPGGLNEQFF

j_call: TRBJ1-1
v_call: TRBV6-5
d_call: -
clone_size: -
cdr3_nt: TGTGCCAGCAGTCCCACCAGGTTGCCTGAAGCTTTCTTT
cdr3_aa: CASSPTRLPEAFF

j_call: TRBJ1-1
v_call: TRBV3-1/TRBV3-2
d_call: TRBD1
clone_size: -
cdr3_nt: TGTGCCAGCAGACAGGGGTTTGAAGCTTTCTTT
cdr3_aa: CASRQGFEAFF

j_call: TRBJ2-7
v_call: TRBV9
d_call: TRBD1
clone_size: -
cdr3_nt: TGTGCCAGCTGGGGGACAGACCAATACGAGCAGTACTTC
cdr3_aa: CASWGTDQYEQYF

j_call: TRBJ2-2
v_call: TRBV5-4
d_call: TRBD2
clone_size: -
cdr3_nt: TGTGCCAGCAGCTCCTTGAGTTGGCGGGGGGGCCGTACCGGGGAGCTGTTTTTT
cdr3_aa: CASSSLSWRGGRTGELFF